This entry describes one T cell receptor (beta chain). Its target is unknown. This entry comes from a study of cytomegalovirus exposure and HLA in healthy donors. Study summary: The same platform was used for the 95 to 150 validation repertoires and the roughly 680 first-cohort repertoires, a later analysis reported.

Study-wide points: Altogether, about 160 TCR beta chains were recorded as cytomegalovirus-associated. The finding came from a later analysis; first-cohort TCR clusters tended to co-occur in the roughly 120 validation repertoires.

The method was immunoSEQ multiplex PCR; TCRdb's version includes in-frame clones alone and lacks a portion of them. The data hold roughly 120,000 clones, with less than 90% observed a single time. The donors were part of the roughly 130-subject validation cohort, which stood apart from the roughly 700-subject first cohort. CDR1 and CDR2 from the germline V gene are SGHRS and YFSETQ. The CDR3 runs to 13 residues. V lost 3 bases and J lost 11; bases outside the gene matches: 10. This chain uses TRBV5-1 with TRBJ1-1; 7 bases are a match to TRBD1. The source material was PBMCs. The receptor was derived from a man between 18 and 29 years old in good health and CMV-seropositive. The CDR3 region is CASSWETGYPAFF. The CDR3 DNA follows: TGCGCCAGCAGCTGGGAGACAGGGTATCCGGCTTTCTTT.